The rows below give T cell receptor beta chains drawn from one sample of a study of post-analysis software for immune sequencing data. Each CDR3 protein is one row after TCRdb ran MiXCR on the PCR reads. The sample includes 750,000 to 900,000 distinct CDR3 sequences, more than 45% of them seen just once. Sequenced: blood. The origin of the receptors is a girl between 5 and 17 years old with multiple sclerosis. CDR3s include the opening cysteine and the closing phenylalanine or tryptophan. Fields, in order: D gene, V gene, clone size, J gene, CDR3 protein, CDR3 DNA. A D gene is named only where the DNA matches it firmly. Rows give clone size only sometimes, using once, few, many, or a class for an expanded clone.

D: .
V: TRBV24-1
size: few
J: TRBJ1-2
CDR3: CATSDISGHNMSAYTF
DNA: TGTGCCACCAGTGATATTTCGGGACATAACATGTCGGCTTACACCTTC

D: TRBD2
V: TRBV10-3
size: .
J: TRBJ2-1
CDR3: CATDDLSGMIDNEQFF
DNA: TGTGCCACCGATGACTTGAGCGGGATGATCGACAACGAGCAGTTCTTC

D: .
V: TRBV13
size: .
J: TRBJ2-7
CDR3: CASSPRGPSSYEQYF
DNA: TGTGCCAGCAGCCCCCGAGGACCAAGCTCCTACGAGCAGTACTTC

D: .
V: TRBV29-1
size: once
J: TRBJ1-2
CDR3: CSVLLPLYGYTF
DNA: TGCAGCGTACTGTTGCCCCTCTATGGCTACACCTTC

D: .
V: TRBV19
size: few
J: TRBJ2-5
CDR3: CASSPYTQTETQYF
DNA: TGTGCCAGTAGTCCCTACACACAAACGGAGACCCAGTACTTC

D: .
V: TRBV4-2
size: .
J: TRBJ1-5
CDR3: CASSHERGLNQPQHF
DNA: TGTGCCAGCAGCCACGAGAGGGGCCTAAATCAGCCCCAGCATTTT

D: .
V: TRBV11-2
size: .
J: TRBJ2-2
CDR3: CASILGGNTGELFF
DNA: TGTGCCAGCATCCTAGGGGGGAACACCGGGGAGCTGTTTTTT

D: TRBD2
V: TRBV28
size: .
J: TRBJ2-7
CDR3: CASSQTGTSAPRYF
DNA: TGTGCCAGCAGTCAAACCGGGACTAGCGCTCCCCGGTACTTC

D: TRBD1
V: TRBV12-3/TRBV12-4
size: many
J: TRBJ1-2
CDR3: CASSLAGTGGYGYTF
DNA: TGTGCCAGCAGTTTAGCCGGGACAGGGGGTTACGGCTACACCTTC

D: TRBD2
V: TRBV14
size: .
J: TRBJ2-7
CDR3: CASSQPSGREQYF
DNA: TGTGCCAGCAGCCAACCTAGCGGAAGGGAGCAGTACTTC

D: .
V: TRBV7-9
size: .
J: TRBJ1-2
CDR3: CASSLEGWDYGYTF
DNA: TGTGCCAGCAGCTTAGAAGGTTGGGACTATGGCTACACCTTC

D: .
V: TRBV12-3/TRBV12-4
size: .
J: TRBJ2-7
CDR3: CASTSDKYEQYF
DNA: TGTGCCAGCACTAGCGACAAGTACGAGCAGTACTTC

D: .
V: TRBV10-3
size: few
J: TRBJ1-2
CDR3: CASLPPGTMGGYTF
DNA: TGTGCCAGCTTGCCTCCGGGGACTATGGGAGGCTACACCTTC

D: .
V: TRBV5-1
size: few
J: TRBJ1-2
CDR3: CASSSNLAGYTF
DNA: TGCGCCAGCAGCTCCAACCTTGCCGGCTACACCTTC

D: .
V: TRBV6-5
size: .
J: TRBJ2-1
CDR3: CASSPPAGSSYNEQFF
DNA: TGTGCCAGCAGCCCCCCGGCGGGGAGCTCCTACAATGAGCAGTTCTTC

D: .
V: TRBV9
size: .
J: TRBJ2-2
CDR3: CASSVGGSPDTGELFF
DNA: TGTGCCAGCAGCGTAGGAGGGAGTCCCGACACCGGGGAGCTGTTTTTT

D: .
V: TRBV9
size: .
J: TRBJ1-2
CDR3: CASSVATGVRNGYTF
DNA: TGTGCCAGCAGCGTAGCTACGGGGGTACGGAATGGCTACACCTTC

D: .
V: TRBV3-1
size: .
J: TRBJ1-2
CDR3: CASSLDGETNYGYTF
DNA: TGTGCCAGCAGCCTCGACGGGGAGACCAACTATGGCTACACCTTC

D: TRBD2
V: TRBV12-5
size: .
J: TRBJ2-1
CDR3: CASGLVLGEGGLVPNEQFF
DNA: TGTGCTAGTGGTTTGGTACTGGGGGAGGGTGGGCTTGTGCCCAATGAGCAGTTCTTC

D: .
V: TRBV12-3/TRBV12-4
size: .
J: TRBJ2-1
CDR3: CASSSALEGRTDEQFF
DNA: TGTGCCAGCAGCTCCGCGTTAGAGGGCCGGACGGATGAGCAGTTCTTC

D: .
V: TRBV25-1
size: .
J: TRBJ2-1
CDR3: CASSVGRSAYNEQFF
DNA: TGTGCCAGCAGTGTTGGGCGGTCGGCCTACAATGAGCAGTTCTTC